This T cell receptor beta chain was sequenced during a study of CD8 T cells in ankylosing spondylitis. General observations from the study: Prior literature has documented some motif variants in synovial fluid and blood from reactive arthritis. Blood of patients with ankylosing spondylitis appeared to be characterized by a TCR beta motif of eight highly homologous variants. Disease-linked clones reportedly showed significant enrichment in matched ankylosing spondylitis synovial fluid.

TCRdb passed the 5' RACE reads through MiXCR, listing each CDR3 protein once. Counted here are 25,000 to 35,000 distinct CDR3 sequences, 5.3% occurring once; the ten biggest clones make up roughly 1.9%. This clonotype appeared many times. Antigen: not known. The CDR3 extends over 13 amino acids. Trimming shortened V by 4 bases and J by 0 bases, and 5 bases separated the two germline ends. The V gene's germline CDR1 is SGDLS and CDR2 YYNGEE. The chain recombines TRBV9 with TRBJ1-3, with D hard to call. The source of this sequence is a female donor with ankylosing spondylitis or in good health (not recorded which). The sequencing input was blood, either unsorted or a sorted T cell fraction (not recorded which). The CDR3 DNA sequence: TGTGCCAGCAGCCGAGTCTCTGGAAACACCATATATTTT. It encodes CASSRVSGNTIYF.